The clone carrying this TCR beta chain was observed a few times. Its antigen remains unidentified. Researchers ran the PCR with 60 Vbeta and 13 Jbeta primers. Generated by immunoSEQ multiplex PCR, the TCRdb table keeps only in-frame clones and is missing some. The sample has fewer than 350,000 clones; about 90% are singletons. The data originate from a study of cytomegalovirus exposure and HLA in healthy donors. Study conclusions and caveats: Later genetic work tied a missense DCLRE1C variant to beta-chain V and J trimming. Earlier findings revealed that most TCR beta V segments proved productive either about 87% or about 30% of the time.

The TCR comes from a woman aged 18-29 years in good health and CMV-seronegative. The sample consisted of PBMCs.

CDR3 nucleotides: TGTGCCAGCATAAAGGGGACACGTCATTTACCCCTCCACTTT. Protein: CASIKGTRHLPLHF. V is TRBV28 and J is TRBJ1-6, with D possibly matching TRBD1 (6 bases). The CDR3 sequence is 14 residues long. Germline assignment: CDR1 MDHEN and CDR2 SYDVKM. V shed 7 bases and J shed 12 bases, with 19 bases lying between them.